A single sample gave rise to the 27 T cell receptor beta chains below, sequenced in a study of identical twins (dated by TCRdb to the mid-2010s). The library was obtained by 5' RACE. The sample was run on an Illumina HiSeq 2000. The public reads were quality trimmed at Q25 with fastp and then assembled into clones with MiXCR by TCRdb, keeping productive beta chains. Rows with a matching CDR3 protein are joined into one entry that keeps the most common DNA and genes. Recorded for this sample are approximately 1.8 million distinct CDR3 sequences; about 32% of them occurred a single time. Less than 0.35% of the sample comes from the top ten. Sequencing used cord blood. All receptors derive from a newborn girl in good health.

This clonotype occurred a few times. CDR3 residues: CASSLLAGGPCDTQYF. CDR3 nucleotide sequence: TGTGCCAGCAGCTTATTGGCGGGAGGGCCATGCGATACGCAGTATTTT. This chain links TRBV7-8 with TRBJ2-3; TRBD2 matches 9 bases. V shed 2 bases, J shed 6 bases, and the junction held 9 bases outside the gene matches. Germline loops: CDR1 SGHVS, CDR2 FQNEAQ. The CDR3 contains 16 residues.

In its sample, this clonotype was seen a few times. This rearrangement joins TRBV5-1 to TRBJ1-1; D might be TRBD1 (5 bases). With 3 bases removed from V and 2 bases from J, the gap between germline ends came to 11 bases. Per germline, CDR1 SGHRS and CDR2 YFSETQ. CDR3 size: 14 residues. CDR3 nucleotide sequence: TGCGCCAGCAGCTCGGGGCCTGAAAACACTGAAGCTTTCTTT. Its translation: CASSSGPENTEAFF.

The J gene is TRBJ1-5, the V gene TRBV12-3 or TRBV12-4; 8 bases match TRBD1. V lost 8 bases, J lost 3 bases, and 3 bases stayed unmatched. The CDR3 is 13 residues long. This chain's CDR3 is CASSGGTNQPQHF. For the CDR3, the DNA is TGTGCCAGCTCAGGGGGCACCAATCAGCCCCAGCATTTT.

Here the CDR3 reads CASSPGTSVTDEQFF. The CDR3, as DNA: TGTGCCAGCAGCCCTGGGACTAGCGTTACGGATGAGCAGTTCTTC. The V gene is TRBV28, the J gene TRBJ2-1, with 10 bases matching TRBD2. The CDR3 runs to 15 residues. Per germline, CDR1 MDHEN and CDR2 SYDVKM. J lost 8 bases, V lost 6 bases, and 10 bases had no gene match.

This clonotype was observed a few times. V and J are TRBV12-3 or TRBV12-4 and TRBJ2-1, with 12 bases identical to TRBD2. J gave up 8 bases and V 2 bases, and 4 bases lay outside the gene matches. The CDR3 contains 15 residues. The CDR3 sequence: CASSLSLAGGYEQFF. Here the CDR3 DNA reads TGTGCCAGCAGTTTATCGCTAGCGGGAGGGTATGAGCAGTTCTTC.

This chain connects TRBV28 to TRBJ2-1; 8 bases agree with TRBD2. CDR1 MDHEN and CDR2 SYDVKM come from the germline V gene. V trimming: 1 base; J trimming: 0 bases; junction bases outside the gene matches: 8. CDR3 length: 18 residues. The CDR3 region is CASSLSHLAGYSYNEQFF. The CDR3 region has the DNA TGTGCCAGCAGTTTATCCCATTTAGCGGGATACTCCTACAATGAGCAGTTCTTC.

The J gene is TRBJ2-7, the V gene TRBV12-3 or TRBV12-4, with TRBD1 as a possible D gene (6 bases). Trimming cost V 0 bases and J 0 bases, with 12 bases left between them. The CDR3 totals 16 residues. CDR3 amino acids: CASSLAGDTSSYEQYF. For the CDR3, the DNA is TGTGCCAGCAGTTTAGCGGGGGACACAAGCTCCTACGAGCAGTACTTC.

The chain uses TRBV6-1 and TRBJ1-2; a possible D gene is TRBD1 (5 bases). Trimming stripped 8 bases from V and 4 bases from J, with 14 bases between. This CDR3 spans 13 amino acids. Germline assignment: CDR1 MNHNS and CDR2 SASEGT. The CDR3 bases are TGTGCCAGCGGCCACAGGCGTCTCTATGGCTACACCTTC. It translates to CASGHRRLYGYTF.

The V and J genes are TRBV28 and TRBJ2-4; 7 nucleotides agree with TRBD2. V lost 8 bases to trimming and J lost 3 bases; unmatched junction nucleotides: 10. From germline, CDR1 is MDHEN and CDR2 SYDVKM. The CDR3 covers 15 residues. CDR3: CASGGEGLVKNIQYF. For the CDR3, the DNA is TGTGCCAGCGGTGGGGAGGGCCTAGTCAAAAACATTCAGTACTTC.

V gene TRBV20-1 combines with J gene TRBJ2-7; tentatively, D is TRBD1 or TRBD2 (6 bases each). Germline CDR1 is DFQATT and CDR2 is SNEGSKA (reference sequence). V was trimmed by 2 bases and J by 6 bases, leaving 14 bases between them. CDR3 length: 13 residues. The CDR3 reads CSARPGATREQYF. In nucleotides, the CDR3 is TGCAGTGCTAGACCGGGGGCGACACGCGAGCAGTACTTC.

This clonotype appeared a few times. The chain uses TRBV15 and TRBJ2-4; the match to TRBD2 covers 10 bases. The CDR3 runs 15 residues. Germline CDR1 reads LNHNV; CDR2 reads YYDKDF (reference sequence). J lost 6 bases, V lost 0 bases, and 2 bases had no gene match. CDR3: CATSRDSGRVNIQYF. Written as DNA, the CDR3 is TGTGCCACCAGCAGAGACAGCGGGAGGGTAAACATTCAGTACTTC.

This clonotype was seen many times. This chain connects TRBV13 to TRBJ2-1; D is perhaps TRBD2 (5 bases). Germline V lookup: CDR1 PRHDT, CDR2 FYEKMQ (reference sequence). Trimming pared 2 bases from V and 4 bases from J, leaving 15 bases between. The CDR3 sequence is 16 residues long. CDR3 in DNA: TGTGCCAGCAGCTTACGCCTAGCAGCCCTTTACAATGAGCAGTTCTTC. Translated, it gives CASSLRLAALYNEQFF.

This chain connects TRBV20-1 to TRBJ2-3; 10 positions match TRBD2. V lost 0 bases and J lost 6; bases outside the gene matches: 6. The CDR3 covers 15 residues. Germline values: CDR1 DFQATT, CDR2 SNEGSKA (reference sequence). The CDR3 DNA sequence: TGCAGTGCTAGAGATTTCCTAGCGGGAGAGGATACGCAGTATTTT. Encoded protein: CSARDFLAGEDTQYF.

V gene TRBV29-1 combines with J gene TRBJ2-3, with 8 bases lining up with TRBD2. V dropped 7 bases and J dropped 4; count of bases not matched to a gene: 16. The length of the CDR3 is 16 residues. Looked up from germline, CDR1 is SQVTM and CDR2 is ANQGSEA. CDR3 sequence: CSAQGPGTRGPDTQYF. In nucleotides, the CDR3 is TGCAGCGCCCAGGGCCCCGGGACTAGAGGTCCAGATACGCAGTATTTT.

The CDR3 loop reads CSVWGGEPSYNEQFF. The CDR3 DNA sequence: TGCAGCGTCTGGGGTGGGGAGCCCTCCTACAATGAGCAGTTCTTC. The chain links TRBV29-1 to TRBJ2-1; D perhaps matches TRBD2 (5 bases). V lost 6 bases and J 0 bases, leaving 15 bases between the germline ends. Germline loops: CDR1 SQVTM, CDR2 ANQGSEA. The CDR3 is 15 residues long.

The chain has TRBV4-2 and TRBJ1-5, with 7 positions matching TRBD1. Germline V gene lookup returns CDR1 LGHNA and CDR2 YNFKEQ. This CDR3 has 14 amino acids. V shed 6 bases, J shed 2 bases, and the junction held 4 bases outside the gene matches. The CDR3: CASSHRGGNQPQHF. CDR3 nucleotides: TGTGCCAGCAGTCACAGGGGTGGCAATCAGCCCCAGCATTTT.

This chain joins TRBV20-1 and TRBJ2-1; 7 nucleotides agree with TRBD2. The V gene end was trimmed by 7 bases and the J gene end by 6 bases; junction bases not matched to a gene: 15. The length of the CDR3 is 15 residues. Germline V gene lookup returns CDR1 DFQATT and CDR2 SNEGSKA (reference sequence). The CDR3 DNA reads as TGCAGTGTTCTCCTATCTAGCGGATTACCCAATGAGCAGTTCTTC. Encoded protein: CSVLLSSGLPNEQFF.

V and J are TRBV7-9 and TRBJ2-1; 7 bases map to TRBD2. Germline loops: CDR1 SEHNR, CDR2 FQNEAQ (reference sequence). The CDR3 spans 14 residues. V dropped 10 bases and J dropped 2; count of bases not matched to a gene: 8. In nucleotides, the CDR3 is TGTGCCACCTTGCTAGCGGAGACCTACAATGAGCAGTTCTTC. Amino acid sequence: CATLLAETYNEQFF.

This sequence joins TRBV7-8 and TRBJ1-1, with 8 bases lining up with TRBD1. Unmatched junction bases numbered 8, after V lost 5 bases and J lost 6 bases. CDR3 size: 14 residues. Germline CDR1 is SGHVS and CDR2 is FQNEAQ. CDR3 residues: CASSLLVGQAEAFF. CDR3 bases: TGTGCCAGCAGCCTTTTAGTGGGACAGGCTGAAGCTTTCTTT.

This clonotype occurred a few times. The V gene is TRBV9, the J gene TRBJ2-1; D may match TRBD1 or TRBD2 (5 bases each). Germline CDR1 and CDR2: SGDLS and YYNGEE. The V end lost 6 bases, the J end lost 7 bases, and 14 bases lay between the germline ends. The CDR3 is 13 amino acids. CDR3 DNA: TGTGCCAGCAACCGGGACCCCCAGAATGAGCAGTTCTTC. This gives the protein CASNRDPQNEQFF.

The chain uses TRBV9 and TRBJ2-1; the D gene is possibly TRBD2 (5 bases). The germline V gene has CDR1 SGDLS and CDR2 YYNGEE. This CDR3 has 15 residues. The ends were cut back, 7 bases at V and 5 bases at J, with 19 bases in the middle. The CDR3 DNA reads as TGTGCCAGCTCTCAGGAATTTCTAGCCGACAATGAGCAGTTCTTC. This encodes CASSQEFLADNEQFF.

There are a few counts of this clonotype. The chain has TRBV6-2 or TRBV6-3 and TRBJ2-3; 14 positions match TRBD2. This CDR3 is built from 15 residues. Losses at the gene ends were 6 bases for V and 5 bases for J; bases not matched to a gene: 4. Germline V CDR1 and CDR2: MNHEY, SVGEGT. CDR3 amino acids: CASSKGTSGRDTQYF. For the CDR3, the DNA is TGTGCCAGCAGCAAAGGGACTAGCGGGAGAGATACGCAGTATTTT.

The CDR3 reads CASSLPQGKVGPSSYNEQFF. CDR3 DNA: TGCGCCAGCAGCCTGCCACAGGGGAAAGTCGGGCCAAGCTCCTACAATGAGCAGTTCTTC. J is TRBJ2-1 and V is TRBV4-1; TRBD1 matches at 7 bases. The CDR3 spans 20 residues. Germline CDR1 reads MGHRA; CDR2 reads YSYEKL. Trimming cost V 4 bases and J 0 bases; bases outside gene matches: 18.

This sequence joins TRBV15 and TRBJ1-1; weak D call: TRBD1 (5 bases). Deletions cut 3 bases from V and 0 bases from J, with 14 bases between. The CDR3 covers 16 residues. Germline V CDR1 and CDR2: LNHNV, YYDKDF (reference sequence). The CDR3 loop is CATSRNIGVMNTEAFF. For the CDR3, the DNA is TGTGCCACCAGCAGGAATATAGGGGTGATGAACACTGAAGCTTTCTTT.

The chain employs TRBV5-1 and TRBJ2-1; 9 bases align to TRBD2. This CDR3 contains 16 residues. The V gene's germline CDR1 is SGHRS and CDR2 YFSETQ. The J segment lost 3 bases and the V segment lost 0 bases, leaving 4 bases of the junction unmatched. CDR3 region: CASSLGLAVIYNEQFF. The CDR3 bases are TGCGCCAGCAGCTTGGGACTAGCGGTTATCTACAATGAGCAGTTCTTC. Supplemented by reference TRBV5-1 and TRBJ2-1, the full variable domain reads KAGVTQTPRYLIKTRGQQVTLSCSPISGHRSVSWYQQTPGQGLQFLFEYFSETQRNKGNFPGRFSGRQFSNSRSEMNVSTLELGDSALYLCASSLGLAVIYNEQFFGPGTRLTVL.

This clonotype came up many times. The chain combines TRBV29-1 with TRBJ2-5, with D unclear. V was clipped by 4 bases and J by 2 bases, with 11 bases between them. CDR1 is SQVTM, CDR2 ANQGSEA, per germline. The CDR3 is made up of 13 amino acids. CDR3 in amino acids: CSVVMRFQETQYF. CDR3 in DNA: TGCAGCGTTGTCATGCGGTTTCAAGAGACCCAGTACTTC.

CDR3 amino acids: CASSPLGLYNSPLHF. CDR3 coding DNA: TGCGCCAGCAGCCCCTTGGGACTGTATAATTCACCCCTCCACTTT. The genes are TRBV4-1 and TRBJ1-6; a possible D gene is TRBD1 (5 bases). V was cut by 4 bases and J by 4 bases, with 11 bases left in between. From germline, CDR1 is MGHRA and CDR2 YSYEKL. This CDR3 is 15 amino acids long.